Detailed here is one T cell receptor (beta chain). These data come from a study of blood T cell repertoires in COVID-19. The CDR3 consists of 14 residues. Germline CDR1 and CDR2: MGHDK and SYGVNS. The V gene end was trimmed by 3 bases and the J gene end by 7 bases; junction bases not matched to a gene: 5. Repertoires were generated with immunoSEQ multiplex PCR, while TCRdb's copy carries only in-frame clones and drops some. The table records fewer than 350,000 clones, around 88% of them present only once. The V and J genes are TRBV25-1 and TRBJ2-3; 9 bases line up with TRBD2. The material sequenced was peripheral blood. The source is a woman aged 25-40 years who had recovered from COVID-19. CDR3 coding DNA: TGTGCCAGCAGTGATTCAGCGGGGGGAAATACGCAGTATTTT. This translates into CASSDSAGGNTQYF.